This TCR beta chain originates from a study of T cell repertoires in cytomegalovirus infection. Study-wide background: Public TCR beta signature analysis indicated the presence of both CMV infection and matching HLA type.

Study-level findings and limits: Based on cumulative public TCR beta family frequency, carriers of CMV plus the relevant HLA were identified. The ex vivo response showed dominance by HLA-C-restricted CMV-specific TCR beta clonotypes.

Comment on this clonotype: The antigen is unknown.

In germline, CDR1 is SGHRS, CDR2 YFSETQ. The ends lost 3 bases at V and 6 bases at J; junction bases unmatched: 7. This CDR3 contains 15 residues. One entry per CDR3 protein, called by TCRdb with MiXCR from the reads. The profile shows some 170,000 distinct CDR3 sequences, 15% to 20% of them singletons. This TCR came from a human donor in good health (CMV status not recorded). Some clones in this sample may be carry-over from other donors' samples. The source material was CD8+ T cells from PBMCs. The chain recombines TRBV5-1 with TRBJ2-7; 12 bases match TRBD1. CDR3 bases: TGCGCCAGCAGCTGGGACAGGGGGCGCGTCCGCGAGCAGTACTTC. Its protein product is CASSWDRGRVREQYF.